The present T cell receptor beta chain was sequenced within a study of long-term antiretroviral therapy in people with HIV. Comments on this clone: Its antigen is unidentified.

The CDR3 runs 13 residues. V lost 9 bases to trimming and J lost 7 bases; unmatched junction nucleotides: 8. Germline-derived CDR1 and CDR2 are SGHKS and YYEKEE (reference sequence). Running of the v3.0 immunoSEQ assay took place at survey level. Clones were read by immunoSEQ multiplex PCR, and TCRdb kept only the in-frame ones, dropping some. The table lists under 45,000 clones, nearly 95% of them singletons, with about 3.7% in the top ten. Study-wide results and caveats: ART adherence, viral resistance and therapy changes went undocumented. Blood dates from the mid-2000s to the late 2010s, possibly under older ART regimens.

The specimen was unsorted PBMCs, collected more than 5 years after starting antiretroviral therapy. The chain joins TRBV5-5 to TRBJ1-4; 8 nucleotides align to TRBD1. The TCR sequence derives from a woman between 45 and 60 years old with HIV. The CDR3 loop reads CATGYTGGEKLFF. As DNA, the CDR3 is TGTGCCACTGGTTATACAGGGGGTGAAAAACTGTTTTTT.